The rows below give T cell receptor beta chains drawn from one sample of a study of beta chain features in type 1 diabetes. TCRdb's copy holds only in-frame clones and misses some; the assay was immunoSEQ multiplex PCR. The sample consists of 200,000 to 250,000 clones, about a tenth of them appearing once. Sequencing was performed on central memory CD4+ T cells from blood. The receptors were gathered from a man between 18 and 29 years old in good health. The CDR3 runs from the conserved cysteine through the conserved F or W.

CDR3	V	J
CATSRAPGQGAGEKLFF	TRBV15	TRBJ1-4
CASSLGLAGGYNEQFF	TRBV5-4	TRBJ2-1
CSVEGRGNTDTQYF	TRBV29-1	TRBJ2-3
CASSGDDGQPQHF	TRBV6-4	TRBJ1-5
CASSFSGRLSSTDTQYF	TRBV4-2	TRBJ2-3
CASRYATYEQYF	TRBV2	TRBJ2-7
CASSVATGLAGHNEQFF	TRBV9	TRBJ2-1
CASSQEGVEGNIQYF	TRBV7-3	TRBJ2-4
CASSFGWNTGELFF	TRBV28	TRBJ2-2
CASSEPGGLYYGYTF	TRBV25-1	TRBJ1-2
CASSPQGMGEKLFF	TRBV27	TRBJ1-4
CSVPFWEETQYF	TRBV29-1	TRBJ2-5
CASSLVGQRSGELFF	TRBV5-4	TRBJ2-2
CASSIRTGSNEQFF	TRBV19	TRBJ2-1
CASSENYNLGETQYF	TRBV2	TRBJ2-5
CSVASGRALHEQFF	TRBV29-1	TRBJ2-1
CASSLDRGRETQYF	TRBV7-2	TRBJ2-5
CASTRAGYEQYF	TRBV28	TRBJ2-7
CASSLGLAADTQYF	TRBV7-9	TRBJ2-3
CASSVSGSYGYTF	TRBV2	TRBJ1-2
CSAQLGDGYTF	TRBV20-1	TRBJ1-2
CASSLVAGRTDTQYF	TRBV7-2	TRBJ2-3
CASSFLVDASSGNTIYF	TRBV13	TRBJ1-3
CAWSLRVGTEAFF	TRBV30	TRBJ1-1
CASNPGLADQETQYF	TRBV7-9	TRBJ2-5
CASSYPGQGFQETQYF	TRBV11-2	TRBJ2-5
CASSLRSGRIGGYTF	TRBV11-2	TRBJ1-2
CASTSWGQGTQYF	TRBV6-5	TRBJ2-5
CASSLLGAGGGNIQYF	TRBV7-2	TRBJ2-4
CAWSPGRTEAFF	TRBV30	TRBJ1-1
CASSQMETQYF	TRBV6-6	TRBJ2-5
CAISERPRNTEAFF	TRBV10-3	TRBJ1-1
CASSRGGRGETQYF	TRBV23-1	TRBJ2-5
CASSPVRQGGSPLHF	TRBV7-2	TRBJ1-6